The 13 T cell receptor beta chains presented below share a single source sample, sequenced in a study of OX40 agonist ivuxolimab in advanced cancers. Method: immunoSEQ multiplex PCR; TCRdb's copy keeps in-frame clones and lacks some. The sample carries tens of thousands of clones, 65% to 90% recorded once. The sample consisted of CD4+ or CD8+ T cells sorted from blood, taken in a trial of the OX40 agonist ivuxolimab. The receptors were sampled from an adult with an advanced solid tumor such as melanoma, head and neck, liver or kidney cancer.

The chain couples TRBV28 to TRBJ2-1; TRBD1 is a possible D gene (6 bases). The CDR3 totals 14 residues. Trimming took off 4 bases at V and 10 bases at J, with 17 bases between the two ends. Germline-derived CDR1 and CDR2 are MDHEN and SYDVKM. The CDR3 protein is CASSSTQGLGEQFF. The DNA for the CDR3 is TGTGCCAGCAGTTCGACTCAGGGGCTTGGGGAGCAGTTCTTC.

This chain uses TRBV29-1 with TRBJ2-5; a possible D gene is TRBD1 (5 bases). Trimming cost V 1 base and J 1 base, with 13 bases left between them. This CDR3 is 15 amino acids long. Germline-derived CDR1 and CDR2 are SQVTM and ANQGSEA. CDR3 coding DNA: TGCAGCGTTGAAGTTTTTCAGACAGCCCAAGAGACCCAGTACTTC. It encodes CSVEVFQTAQETQYF.

The chain joins TRBV5-1 to TRBJ2-7, with 11 bases aligning to TRBD2. The germline V gene encodes CDR1 SGHRS and CDR2 YFSETQ. Losses at the gene ends were 6 bases for V and 2 bases for J; bases not matched to a gene: 7. The CDR3 contains 15 residues. As DNA, the CDR3 is TGCGCCAGCATGGAGGTTAGCGGGAGGGCCTACGAGCAGTACTTC. This translates into CASMEVSGRAYEQYF.

The gene calls are TRBV30 and TRBJ1-2, with D hard to call. V was clipped by 3 bases and J by 8 bases, with 13 bases between them. This CDR3 spans 12 amino acids. The germline gives CDR1 GTSNPN, CDR2 SVGIG (reference sequence). Written as DNA, the CDR3 is TGTGCCTGGAGAAGGGAGAGGGTCGGCTACACCTTC. Translated: CAWRRERVGYTF.

The chain has TRBV5-1 and TRBJ2-7; weak D call: TRBD1 (5 bases). CDR3 length: 11 residues. Germline CDR1 SGHRS, CDR2 YFSETQ. Trimming left V 6 bases short and J 4 bases short, with 8 bases between. This chain's CDR3 is CASKGEYEQYF. The CDR3 DNA reads as TGCGCCAGCAAAGGGGAATACGAGCAGTACTTC.

Only one count was recorded for this clone. The genes are TRBV27 and TRBJ2-6, with D possibly matching TRBD2 (5 bases). CDR1 and CDR2 (germline): MNHEY, SMNVEV (reference sequence). V dropped 8 bases and J dropped 0 bases, with 14 bases sitting between them. The CDR3 consists of 16 residues. In nucleotides, the CDR3 is TGTGCCAGCGAGGAGCGGAAGTACTCTGGGGCCAACGTCCTGACTTTC. Its protein is CASEERKYSGANVLTF.

V gene TRBV7-7 combines with J gene TRBJ2-1; 9 bases align to TRBD1. The length of the CDR3 is 12 residues. The ends lost 5 bases at V and 9 bases at J; junction bases unmatched: 2. Germline CDR1 SSHAT, CDR2 FNYEAQ (reference sequence). This CDR3 reads CASSPGQGEQFF. In DNA form, the CDR3 reads TGTGCCAGCAGCCCGGGACAGGGTGAGCAGTTCTTC.

This chain uses TRBV6-4 with TRBJ2-2, with 8 bases identical to TRBD2. Germline loops: CDR1 MRHNA, CDR2 SNTAGT. V gave up 5 bases and J gave up 1 base; unmatched junction bases: 0. The CDR3 has 14 residues. CDR3 nucleotides: TGTGCCAGCAGTAGCGGGAGGAACACCGGGGAGCTGTTTTTT. It is translated as CASSSGRNTGELFF.

The chain has TRBV7-7 and TRBJ2-3, with TRBD2 matching 16 bases. CDR3 length equals 15 residues. CDR1 SSHAT and CDR2 FNYEAQ come from the germline V gene (reference sequence). V was pared by 11 bases and J by 5 bases, with 7 bases of the junction left unmatched. The CDR3 DNA follows: TGTGCCGTGGGGACTAGCGGGGGGGCAAGAGATACGCAGTATTTT. This gives the protein CAVGTSGGARDTQYF.

V gene TRBV27 combines with J gene TRBJ1-2; 12 bases fit TRBD1. This CDR3 comprises 13 residues. Germline values: CDR1 MNHEY, CDR2 SMNVEV (reference sequence). The V gene end was trimmed by 4 bases and the J gene end by 7 bases; junction bases not matched to a gene: 1. CDR3 amino acids: CASSWGQGAGYTF. DNA of the CDR3: TGTGCCAGCAGTTGGGGACAGGGGGCTGGCTACACCTTC.

The rearrangement links TRBV5-1 to TRBJ1-4; D unclear. CDR3 length: 15 residues. V lost 5 bases and J lost 3, with 14 bases in between. Germline-derived CDR1 and CDR2 are SGHRS and YFSETQ. CDR3 region: CASRDLSGANEKLFF. The CDR3 bases are TGCGCCAGCAGGGACCTTAGTGGAGCTAATGAAAAACTGTTTTTT.

The gene calls are TRBV5-4 and TRBJ1-6, with no clear D. Germline V gene sequence: CDR1 SGHNT, CDR2 YYREEE (reference sequence). Deletions cut 0 bases from V and 7 bases from J, with 8 bases between. The CDR3 loop spans 14 amino acids. CDR3 sequence (DNA): TGTGCCAGCAGCTTGGATAGTAAGAATTCACCCCTCCACTTT. Protein product: CASSLDSKNSPLHF.

This rearrangement joins TRBV7-2 to TRBJ2-7; the match to TRBD1 covers 8 bases. The CDR3 is made up of 16 amino acids. Germline values: CDR1 SGHTA, CDR2 FQGNSA. After removal of 5 bases from V and 4 bases from J, the junction contained 13 bases not matched to a gene. The CDR3 nucleotides are TGTGCCAGCAGCCAAAGACAGGGGATGTTCTGGTACGAGCAGTACTTC. As protein: CASSQRQGMFWYEQYF.